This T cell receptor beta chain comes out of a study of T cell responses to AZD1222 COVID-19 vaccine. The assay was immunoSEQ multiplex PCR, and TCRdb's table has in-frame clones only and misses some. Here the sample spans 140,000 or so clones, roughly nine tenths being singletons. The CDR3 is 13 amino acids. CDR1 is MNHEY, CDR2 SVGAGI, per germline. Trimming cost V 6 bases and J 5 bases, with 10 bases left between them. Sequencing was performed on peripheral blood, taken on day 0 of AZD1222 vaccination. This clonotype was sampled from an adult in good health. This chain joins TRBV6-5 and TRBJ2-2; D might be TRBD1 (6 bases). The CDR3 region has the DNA TGTGCCAGCAGACCCGACAGGACCGGGGAGCTGTTTTTT. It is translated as CASRPDRTGELFF.